This T cell receptor beta chain was sequenced in a study of long-term antiretroviral therapy in people with HIV. The immunoSEQ assay was v3.0, run at survey level. Assay: immunoSEQ multiplex PCR; the TCRdb copy retains only in-frame clones and omits some. Of tens of thousands of clones listed, about 85% were seen once; the top ten hold 10% to 15%. General study results and limits: CDR3 length ranges were narrower in HIV repertoires than in controls. Clones that had undergone expansion before ART prevailed in the repertoire throughout all time points.

Germline CDR1 LGHNA, CDR2 YNFKEQ. After removal of 3 bases from V and 4 bases from J, the junction contained 10 bases not matched to a gene. There are 16 residues in the CDR3. On this clone itself: Its antigen remains unidentified.

There was at least one pre-ART PBMC sample for each donor, plus at least two post-ART PBMC samples. Sample: unsorted PBMCs, taken 1.1 years after starting antiretroviral therapy. The chain is built from TRBV4-2 and TRBJ2-3; 7 bases are shared with TRBD2. The receptor was derived from a man between 18 and 35 years old with HIV. The CDR3 loop reads CASSQGQLARADTQYF. CDR3 nucleotide sequence: TGTGCCAGCAGCCAGGGTCAACTAGCGCGGGCAGATACGCAGTATTTT.